This T cell receptor beta chain comes out of a study of OX40 agonist ivuxolimab in advanced cancers. Using immunoSEQ multiplex PCR, the repertoire was profiled, and TCRdb retains in-frame clones only, with some absent. The profile shows 50,000 to 65,000 clones, over 75% of them singletons. Study results and caveats: Still undetermined is the antigen specificity of the expanded peripheral T cells.

Trimming at V came to 0 bases and at J to 1 base, leaving 4 bases not matched to a gene. The CDR3 sequence is 16 residues long. Germline V CDR1 and CDR2: SGDLS, YYNGEE. This clone was observed once. Its matching antigen is unknown. The specimen comprised CD4+ or CD8+ T cells sorted from blood, sampled in a trial of the OX40 agonist ivuxolimab. The gene calls are TRBV9 and TRBJ2-3; 8 nucleotides line up with TRBD2. This clonotype was obtained from an adult with an advanced solid tumor such as melanoma, head and neck, liver or kidney cancer. CDR3 in amino acids: CASSVGPAGGTDTQYF. The CDR3 coding sequence is TGTGCCAGCAGCGTAGGCCCAGCGGGGGGCACAGATACGCAGTATTTT.